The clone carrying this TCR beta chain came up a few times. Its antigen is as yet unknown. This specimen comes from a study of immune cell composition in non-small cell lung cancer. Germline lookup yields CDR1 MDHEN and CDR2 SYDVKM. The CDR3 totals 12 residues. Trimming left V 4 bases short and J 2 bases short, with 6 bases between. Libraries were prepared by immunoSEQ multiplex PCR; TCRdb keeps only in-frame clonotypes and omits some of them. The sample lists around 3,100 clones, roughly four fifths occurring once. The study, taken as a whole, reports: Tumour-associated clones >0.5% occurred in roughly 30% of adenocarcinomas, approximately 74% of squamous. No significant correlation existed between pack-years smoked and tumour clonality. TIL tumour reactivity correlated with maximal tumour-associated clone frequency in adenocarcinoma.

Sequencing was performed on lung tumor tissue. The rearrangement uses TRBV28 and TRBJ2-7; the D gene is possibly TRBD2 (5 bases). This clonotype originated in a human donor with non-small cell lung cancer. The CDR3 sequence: CASSYGTYEQYF. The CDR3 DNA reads TGTGCCAGCAGTTACGGGACCTACGAGCAGTACTTC.